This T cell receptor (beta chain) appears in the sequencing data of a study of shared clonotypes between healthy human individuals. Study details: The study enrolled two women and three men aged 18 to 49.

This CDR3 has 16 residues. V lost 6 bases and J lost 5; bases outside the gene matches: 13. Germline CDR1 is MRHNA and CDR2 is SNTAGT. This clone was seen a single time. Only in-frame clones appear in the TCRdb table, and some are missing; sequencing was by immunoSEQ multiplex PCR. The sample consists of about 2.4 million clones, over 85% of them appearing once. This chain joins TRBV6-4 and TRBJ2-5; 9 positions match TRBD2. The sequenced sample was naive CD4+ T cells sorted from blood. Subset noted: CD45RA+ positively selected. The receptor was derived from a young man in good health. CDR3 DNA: TGTGCCAGCAGACCCGGGGTAGCGGGAGTACGTGAGACCCAGTACTTC. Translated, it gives CASRPGVAGVRETQYF.